This TCR beta chain was sequenced in a study of spatial heterogeneity in lung cancer. Study background: Sequence detection consistently recorded a greater number of beta-chain than alpha-chain sequences. More than eight raw reads, on average, carried each unique TCR and UMI combination.

The sample's time point: sample taken at primary tumor resection. The authors sequenced whole RNA from tumor, nontumor lung or frozen PBMC without sorting. TCRdb recomputed calls from the 5' RACE reads with MiXCR, one row per CDR3 protein. This sample has more than 20,000 distinct CDR3 sequences, with around 4.3% found just once. V was trimmed by 0 bases and J by 2 bases, leaving 11 bases between them. The germline V gene has CDR1 MNHEY and CDR2 SVGAGI. The CDR3 is 17 amino acids. This TCR came from a male donor with early-stage non-small cell lung cancer. The chain recombines TRBV6-5 with TRBJ2-6, with unresolved D. The input for sequencing was PBMCs, taken at surgery. CDR3 coding DNA: TGTGCCAGCAGTTACTCGGCAGCATTAGCTGGGGCCAACGTCCTGACTTTC. Its protein product is CASSYSAALAGANVLTF.